This T cell receptor beta chain was recovered during a study of preoperative IRX-2 immunotherapy in early breast cancer. The CDR3 totals 19 residues. The V gene's germline CDR1 is SGHKS and CDR2 YYEKEE (reference sequence). V dropped 2 bases and J dropped 7; count of bases not matched to a gene: 21. The assay was immunoSEQ multiplex PCR, and TCRdb's table has in-frame clones only and misses some. The table records about 24,000 clones, 70% to 90% of them present only once. As for treatment: preoperative locoregional IRX-2 cytokine immunotherapy. Patients received preoperative, locoregional IRX-2 cytokine immunotherapy in a phase Ib study.

The origin of this receptor is a human donor with breast cancer. The genes are TRBV5-5 and TRBJ1-2, with 9 bases matching TRBD1. This specimen was tumor tissue, taken after IRX-2 immunotherapy. In DNA, the CDR3 is TGTGCCAGCAGCTTAGAATTTGACCACCCGACAGGGGGGATTGGTGGCTACACCTTC. This encodes CASSLEFDHPTGGIGGYTF.